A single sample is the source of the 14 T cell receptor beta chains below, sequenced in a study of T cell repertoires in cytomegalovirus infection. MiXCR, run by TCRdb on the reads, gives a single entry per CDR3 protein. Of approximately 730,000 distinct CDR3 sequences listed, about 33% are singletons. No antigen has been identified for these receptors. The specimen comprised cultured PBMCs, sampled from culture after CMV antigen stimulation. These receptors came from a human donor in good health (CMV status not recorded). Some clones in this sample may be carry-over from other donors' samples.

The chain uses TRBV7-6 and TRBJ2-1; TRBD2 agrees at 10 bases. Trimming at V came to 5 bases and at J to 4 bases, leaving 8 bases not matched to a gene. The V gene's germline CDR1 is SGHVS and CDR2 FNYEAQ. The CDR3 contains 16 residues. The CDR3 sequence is CASSPYLAGDYNEQFF. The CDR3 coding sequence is TGTGCCAGCAGCCCATACCTAGCGGGGGATTACAATGAGCAGTTCTTC.

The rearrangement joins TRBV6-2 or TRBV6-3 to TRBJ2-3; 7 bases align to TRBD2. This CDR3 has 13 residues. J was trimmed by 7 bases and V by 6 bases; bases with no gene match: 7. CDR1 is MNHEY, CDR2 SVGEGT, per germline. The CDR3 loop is CASSPDGGYTQYF. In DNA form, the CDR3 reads TGTGCCAGCAGCCCGGACGGGGGGTATACGCAGTATTTT.

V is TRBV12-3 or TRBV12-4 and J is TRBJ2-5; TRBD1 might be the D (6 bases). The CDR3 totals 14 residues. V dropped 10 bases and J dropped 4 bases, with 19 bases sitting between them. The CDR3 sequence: CAIGTGPLGETQYF. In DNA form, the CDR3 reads TGTGCCATCGGAACAGGGCCGCTGGGAGAGACCCAGTACTTC.

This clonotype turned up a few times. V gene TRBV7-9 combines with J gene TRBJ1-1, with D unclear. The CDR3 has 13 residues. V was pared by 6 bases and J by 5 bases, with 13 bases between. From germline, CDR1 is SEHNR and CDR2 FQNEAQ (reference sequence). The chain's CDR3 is CASRHILGTEAFF. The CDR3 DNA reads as TGTGCCAGCAGGCACATTTTGGGGACTGAAGCTTTCTTT.

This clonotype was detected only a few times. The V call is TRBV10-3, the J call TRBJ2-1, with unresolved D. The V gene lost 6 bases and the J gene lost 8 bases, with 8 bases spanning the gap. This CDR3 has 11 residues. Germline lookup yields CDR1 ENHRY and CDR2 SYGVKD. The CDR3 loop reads CAIRGPDEQFF. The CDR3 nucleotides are TGTGCCATCAGGGGCCCGGATGAGCAGTTCTTC.

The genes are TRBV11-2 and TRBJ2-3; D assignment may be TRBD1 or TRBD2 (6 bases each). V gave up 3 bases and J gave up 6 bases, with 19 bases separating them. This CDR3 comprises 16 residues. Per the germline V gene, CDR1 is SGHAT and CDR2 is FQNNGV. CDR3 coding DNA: TGTGCCAGCAGCTTGTTCCAGGGGAGGTACATGGATACGCAGTATTTT. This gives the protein CASSLFQGRYMDTQYF.

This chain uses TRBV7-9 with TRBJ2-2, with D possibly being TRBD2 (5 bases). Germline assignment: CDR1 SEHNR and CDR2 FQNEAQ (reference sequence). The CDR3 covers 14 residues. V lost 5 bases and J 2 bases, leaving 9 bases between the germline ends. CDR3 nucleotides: TGTGCCAGCAGCCATCGGGATAACACCGGGGAGCTGTTTTTT. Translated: CASSHRDNTGELFF.

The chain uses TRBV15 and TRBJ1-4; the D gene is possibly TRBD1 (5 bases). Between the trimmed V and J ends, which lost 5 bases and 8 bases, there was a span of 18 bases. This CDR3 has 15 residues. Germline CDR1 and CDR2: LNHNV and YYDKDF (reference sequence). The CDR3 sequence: CATSGGPGDGEKLFF. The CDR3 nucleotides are TGTGCCACCAGCGGAGGACCGGGGGACGGAGAAAAACTGTTTTTT. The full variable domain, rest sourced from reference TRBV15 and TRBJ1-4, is DAMVIQNPRYQVTQFGKPVTLSCSQTLNHNVMYWYQQKSSQAPKLLFHYYDKDFNNEADTPDNFQSRRPNTSFCFLDIRSPGLGDTAMYLCATSGGPGDGEKLFFGSGTQLSVL.

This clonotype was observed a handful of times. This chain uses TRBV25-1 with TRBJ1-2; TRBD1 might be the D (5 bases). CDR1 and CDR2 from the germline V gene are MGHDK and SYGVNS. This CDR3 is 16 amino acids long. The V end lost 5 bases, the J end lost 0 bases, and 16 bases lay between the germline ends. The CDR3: CASSPLRTSPNYGYTF. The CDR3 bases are TGTGCCAGCAGTCCACTCAGGACATCCCCTAACTATGGCTACACCTTC.

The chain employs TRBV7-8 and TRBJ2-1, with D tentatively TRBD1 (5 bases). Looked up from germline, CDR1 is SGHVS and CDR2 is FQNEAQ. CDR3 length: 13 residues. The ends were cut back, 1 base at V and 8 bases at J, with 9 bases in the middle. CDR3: CASSLGRAYEQFF. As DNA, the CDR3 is TGTGCCAGCAGCTTAGGCAGGGCGTATGAGCAGTTCTTC.

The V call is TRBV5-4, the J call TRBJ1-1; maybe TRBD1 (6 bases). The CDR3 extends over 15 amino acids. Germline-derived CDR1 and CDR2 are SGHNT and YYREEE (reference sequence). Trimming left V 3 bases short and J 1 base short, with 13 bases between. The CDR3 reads CASSSPPTGNTEAFF. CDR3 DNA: TGTGCCAGCAGCTCCCCCCCGACAGGGAACACTGAAGCTTTCTTT.

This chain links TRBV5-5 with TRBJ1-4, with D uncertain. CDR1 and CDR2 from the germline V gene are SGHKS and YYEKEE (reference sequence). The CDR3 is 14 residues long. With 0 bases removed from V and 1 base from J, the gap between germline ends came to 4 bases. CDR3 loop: CASSLVRTNEKLFF. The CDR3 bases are TGTGCCAGCAGCTTGGTACGAACTAATGAAAAACTGTTTTTT.

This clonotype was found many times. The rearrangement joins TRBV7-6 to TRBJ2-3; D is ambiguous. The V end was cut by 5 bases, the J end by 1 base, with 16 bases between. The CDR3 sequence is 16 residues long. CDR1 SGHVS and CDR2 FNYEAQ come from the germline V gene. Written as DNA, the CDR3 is TGTGCCAGCAGCACCTCCCTGGGGAAGGGCACAGATACGCAGTATTTT. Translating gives CASSTSLGKGTDTQYF.

The CDR3, as DNA: TGTGCCAGCAGTTTTGGTTTAGCGGGAGCTTTAGGGAATGAGCAGTTCTTC. Protein product: CASSFGLAGALGNEQFF. The chain carries TRBV12-3 or TRBV12-4 and TRBJ2-1; 9 nucleotides match TRBD2. Losses at the gene ends were 3 bases for V and 7 bases for J; bases not matched to a gene: 13. The CDR3 has 17 amino acids.